Each of the 14 T cell receptor beta chains below was sequenced from the same sample in a study of T-cell memory formation after mild COVID-19. TCRdb processed the 5' RACE reads anew with MiXCR; each CDR3 protein has one entry. The sample records about 270,000 distinct CDR3 sequences, 15% being singletons. Input material: PBMCs or a T cell subset sorted from them (not recorded which). These receptors all come from an adult woman who had mild COVID-19 (a few samples of this study predate the infection). Cell type and time point are not known.

This chain links TRBV5-1 with TRBJ2-7; D remains unclear. The CDR3 runs 13 residues. The V end was cut by 2 bases, the J end by 6 bases, with 12 bases between. Germline CDR1 SGHRS, CDR2 YFSETQ. Written as DNA, the CDR3 is TGCGCCAGCAGCTTCTCACAACGGAGCGAGCAGTACTTC. This sequence encodes CASSFSQRSEQYF.

This clonotype was found many times. V is TRBV7-6 and J is TRBJ2-5; possible D gene TRBD2, 6 bases. Germline V gene sequence: CDR1 SGHVS, CDR2 FNYEAQ. The germline V and J ends were trimmed by 2 bases and 4 bases, with 11 bases remaining between them. The CDR3 length is 14 residues. The CDR3 DNA reads as TGTGCCAGCAGCTTAACGGGAGTTGGAGAGACCCAGTACTTC. Translated, it gives CASSLTGVGETQYF.

This clonotype was counted a few times. The chain is built from TRBV24-1 and TRBJ2-2; either TRBD1 or TRBD2 may supply D (5 bases each). V lost 3 bases to trimming and J lost 3 bases, with 10 bases between them. The CDR3 extends over 15 amino acids. The germline V gene encodes CDR1 KGHDR and CDR2 SFDVKD. As DNA, the CDR3 is TGTGCCACCAGTGATGTCCCGGGACACACCGGGGAGCTGTTTTTT. Translated, it gives CATSDVPGHTGELFF.

This chain connects TRBV12-3 or TRBV12-4 to TRBJ1-5; possible D gene TRBD1, 6 bases. The CDR3 has 13 residues. The ends were cut back, 5 bases at V and 3 bases at J, with 8 bases in the middle. The CDR3 reads CASSPGDNQPQHF. CDR3 in DNA: TGTGCCAGCAGTCCAGGGGACAATCAGCCCCAGCATTTT.

This clonotype has a handful of counts. The chain links TRBV9 to TRBJ2-3, with a weak D call TRBD1 (7 bases). Trimming took off 4 bases at V and 6 bases at J, with 24 bases between the two ends. The CDR3 contains 17 residues. Germline V gene data show CDR1 as SGDLS and CDR2 as YYNGEE. The CDR3 sequence: CASSPRTGTPRGDTQYF. CDR3 DNA sequence: TGTGCCAGCAGCCCTAGGACCGGGACTCCCAGGGGGGATACGCAGTATTTT.

This clonotype was detected a few times. The chain has TRBV6-5 and TRBJ1-4, with TRBD1 matching 8 bases. V dropped 6 bases and J dropped 7; count of bases not matched to a gene: 16. The germline CDR1 and CDR2 sequences are MNHEY and SVGAGI. The CDR3 contains 17 residues. This CDR3 is CASRRDRISARGEKLFF. The CDR3 DNA follows: TGTGCCAGCAGACGGGACAGGATATCGGCGCGTGGTGAAAAACTGTTTTTT.

This chain links TRBV5-5 with TRBJ1-1, with a possible D match to TRBD1 (5 bases). CDR1 is SGHKS and CDR2 is YYEKEE in the germline V gene (reference sequence). Trimming took off 1 base at V and 4 bases at J, with 8 bases between the two ends. The CDR3 totals 13 residues. CDR3 DNA sequence: TGTGCCAGCAGCTTGTCGGGGACCACTGAAGCTTTCTTT. Translating it yields CASSLSGTTEAFF.

This clonotype was seen a few times. The chain combines TRBV25-1 with TRBJ1-6, with 7 bases fitting TRBD1. The CDR3 is 14 residues long. Unmatched junction bases numbered 8, after V lost 6 bases and J lost 9 bases. Per germline, CDR1 MGHDK and CDR2 SYGVNS. The DNA for the CDR3 is TGTGCCAGCAGCCCCCGACAGGGAAGTTCACCCCTCCACTTT. It codes for CASSPRQGSSPLHF. The complete variable domain, with remaining parts taken from reference TRBV25-1 and TRBJ1-6, reads EADIYQTPRYLVIGTGKKITLECSQTMGHDKMYWYQQDPGMELHLIHYSYGVNSTEKGDLSSESTVSRIRTEHFPLTLESARPSHTSQYLCASSPRQGSSPLHFGNGTRLTVT.

The rearrangement uses TRBV3-1 and TRBJ2-3; TRBD2 matches 10 bases. The germline V gene encodes CDR1 LGHDT and CDR2 YNNKEL (reference sequence). V lost 4 bases, J lost 6 bases, and 10 bases stayed unmatched. The CDR3 is made up of 16 amino acids. The CDR3 region has the DNA TGTGCCAGCAGCCCGGGGCTAGCGGGGGCCCTGGATACGCAGTATTTT. Translation gives CASSPGLAGALDTQYF.

The J gene is TRBJ2-1, the V gene TRBV20-1; 7 positions match TRBD2. J lost 6 bases, V lost 5 bases, and 13 bases had no gene match. CDR1 is DFQATT and CDR2 is SNEGSKA in the germline V gene (reference sequence). The CDR3 contains 15 residues. The CDR3 region has the DNA TGCAGTGCTGCACGGGGCGGGAGTATCAGCAATGAGCAGTTCTTC. Encoded protein: CSAARGGSISNEQFF.

This clonotype has just a few counts. The gene calls are TRBV29-1 and TRBJ2-7; unclear D gene. The CDR3 sequence is 11 residues long. CDR1 SQVTM and CDR2 ANQGSEA come from the germline V gene. Trimming took off 4 bases at V and 6 bases at J, with 10 bases between the two ends. The CDR3 protein is CSVGEGREQYF. CDR3 in DNA: TGCAGCGTTGGAGAAGGGCGCGAGCAGTACTTC.

The V call is TRBV6-1, the J call TRBJ1-5; D remains unclear. With 3 bases removed from V and 0 bases from J, the gap between germline ends came to 12 bases. This CDR3 spans 16 amino acids. Germline CDR1 reads MNHNS; CDR2 reads SASEGT. The CDR3 reads CASSEHPSNSNQPQHF. In nucleotides, the CDR3 is TGTGCCAGCAGTGAGCACCCGTCAAATAGCAATCAGCCCCAGCATTTT.

This clonotype was seen only a few times. This chain connects TRBV20-1 to TRBJ2-1, with 7 bases aligning to TRBD2. Trimming at V came to 2 bases and at J to 5 bases, leaving 3 bases not matched to a gene. This CDR3 is 13 amino acids long. Germline lookup yields CDR1 DFQATT and CDR2 SNEGSKA (reference sequence). CDR3: CSARRDYNNEQFF. Written as DNA, the CDR3 is TGCAGTGCTAGACGGGACTACAACAATGAGCAGTTCTTC.

There are a few counts of this clonotype. The rearrangement joins TRBV7-2 to TRBJ1-5, with D possibly matching TRBD1 (5 bases). Trimming cost V 1 base and J 0 bases, with 13 bases left between them. The CDR3 spans 17 residues. The germline V gene encodes CDR1 SGHTA and CDR2 FQGNSA. CDR3 loop: CASSLGGVPISNQPQHF. For the CDR3, the DNA is TGTGCCAGCAGCTTAGGAGGGGTACCCATTAGCAATCAGCCCCAGCATTTT.